The next 6 T cell receptor beta chains were all read from a single sample in a study of blood T cell repertoires in COVID-19 (dated by TCRdb to about 2020). Libraries were built with the immunoSEQ multiplex PCR assay. The source is immuneACCESS, and TCRdb retained only in-frame sequences with V and J called. Part of the clones is not carried over; for the studies checked, unresolved V genes explain less than half of this, and the remainder is unexplained. In all, the sample holds about 150,000 clones, and approximately 81% of those were seen once. About 40% of the sample is held by the ten biggest clonotypes. Specimen: peripheral blood. The receptors were gathered from a human donor in a cohort sampled during active COVID-19.

CDR3 sequence: CASSRQWNTGELFF. The CDR3 DNA follows: TGTGCCAGCAGCCGACAGTGGAACACCGGGGAGCTGTTTTTT. The rearrangement uses TRBV13 and TRBJ2-2; D may be TRBD1 (5 bases). CDR1 is PRHDT and CDR2 is FYEKMQ in the germline V gene (reference sequence). V was cut by 5 bases and J by 1 base, with 8 bases left in between. The CDR3 consists of 14 residues.

The rearrangement uses TRBV2 and TRBJ2-3; D remains ambiguous. Germline-derived CDR1 and CDR2 are SNHLY and FYNNEI. The CDR3 covers 16 residues. V lost 5 bases, J lost 1 base, and 16 bases lay in between. CDR3 amino acids: CASSSFDRGRTDTQYF. In nucleotides, the CDR3 is TGTGCCAGCAGTTCCTTCGACCGCGGTCGCACAGATACGCAGTATTTT.

This clone was seen only once. The J gene is TRBJ1-5, the V gene TRBV5-4; TRBD1 aligns across 7 bases. The V gene end was trimmed by 0 bases and the J gene end by 5 bases; junction bases not matched to a gene: 2. This CDR3 is built from 14 residues. CDR1 and CDR2 (germline): SGHNT, YYREEE (reference sequence). The CDR3 DNA is TGTGCCAGCAGCTTGGGGGGGACAGATCAGCCCCAGCATTTT. Protein product: CASSLGGTDQPQHF.

This sequence joins TRBV27 and TRBJ1-3; 9 bases are shared with TRBD1. V was clipped by 6 bases and J by 3 bases; unmatched bases: 6. This CDR3 has 15 residues. The germline CDR1 and CDR2 sequences are MNHEY and SMNVEV (reference sequence). CDR3 region: CASRQTGGGGNTIYF. CDR3 DNA: TGTGCCAGCAGGCAAACAGGGGGCGGTGGAAACACCATATATTTT.

The rearrangement uses TRBV7-6 and TRBJ2-1; D remains ambiguous. V dropped 4 bases and J dropped 0 bases, with 7 bases sitting between them. Germline V gene data show CDR1 as SGHVS and CDR2 as FNYEAQ. CDR3 length equals 14 residues. The CDR3 region is CASSSRNSYNEQFF. The CDR3 bases are TGTGCCAGCAGCTCCAGGAACTCCTACAATGAGCAGTTCTTC.

V is TRBV5-1 and J is TRBJ2-3, with 14 nucleotides matching TRBD2. The CDR3 is 16 amino acids. Germline values: CDR1 SGHRS, CDR2 YFSETQ. V was clipped by 4 bases and J by 4 bases; unmatched bases: 5. DNA of the CDR3: TGCGCCAGCAGCCTCTCGACTAGCGGGGGGGCAGATACGCAGTATTTT. Protein sequence: CASSLSTSGGADTQYF.